This TCR beta chain was sequenced in a study of blood T cell repertoires in COVID-19. About the study: Collection of acute and convalescent COVID-19 samples took place in the United States, Italy and Spain. The analysed material was cDNA or gDNA that came from T cells, B-cell-depleted T cells, or PBMCs.

In the authors' workflow: Amplification from reference gene primers served as the basis for estimated nucleated cell counts. Assay used: immunoSEQ multiplex PCR; TCRdb lists only in-frame clones, some missing. The DNA gave D and trimming, while V, J and clone size come from that table. Here the sample spans 200,000 to 250,000 clones, 87% being singletons. Trimming removed 9 bases at V and 3 bases at J, with 21 bases between. The CDR3 has 15 residues. Germline assignment: CDR1 LNHDA and CDR2 SQIVND (reference sequence). Sequenced input: peripheral blood. The TCR originated in a woman between 18 and 30 years old who had recovered from COVID-19. The rearrangement uses TRBV19 and TRBJ2-7, with a weak D call TRBD1 (6 bases). CDR3 nucleotides: TGTGCCAGCCAATTCGACGCAGGGGTAGTCTACGAGCAGTACTTC. Translating gives CASQFDAGVVYEQYF.